This is a list of T cell receptor beta chains from one sample in a study of T cell repertoires in cytomegalovirus infection. TCRdb re-analysed the reads in MiXCR, keeping a single row per CDR3 protein. The sample carries fewer than 250,000 distinct CDR3 sequences, roughly 22% recorded once. Sequencing was performed on CD8+ T cells from PBMCs. The source is a human donor in good health (CMV status not recorded). Some clones in this sample may be carry-over from other donors' samples. Both conserved end residues are part of each CDR3. D genes are given only for firm matches. Not every row has a clone size; where given, it reads once, few, many or a size class.

clone_size,j_call,v_call,d_call,cdr3_nt,cdr3_aa
-,TRBJ1-5,TRBV28,-,TGTGCCAGCGCCACAGGGACCCTTCAGCCCCAGCATTTT,CASATGTLQPQHF
once,TRBJ2-7,TRBV4-1,-,TGCGCCAGCAGCCAATTCGAGTCGACCCAATACGAGCAGTACTTC,CASSQFESTQYEQYF
many,TRBJ2-1,TRBV6-1,TRBD2,TGTGCCAGCAGTGAATGGGTGCGGGGGGGCTCTAATGAGCAGTTCTTC,CASSEWVRGGSNEQFF
many,TRBJ1-1,TRBV11-1,-,TGTGCCAGCAGCCCAGGGCCTCCCTGGGCCACTGAAGCTTTCTTT,CASSPGPPWATEAFF
few,TRBJ2-2,TRBV7-9,-,TGTGCCAGCAGCTTTACCCGGGACAATATGTTTTTT,CASSFTRDNMFF
many,TRBJ1-1,TRBV7-2,-,TGTGCCAGCAGCTTAGAAGGAATTGAAGCTTTCTTT,CASSLEGIEAFF
-,TRBJ1-2,TRBV20-1,-,TGCAGTGCTAGCACTGACACCCCGCTAGGCTATGGCTACACCTTC,CSASTDTPLGYGYTF
-,TRBJ2-7,TRBV4-2,-,TGTGCCAGCAGCCAAGAAGCCGGGACCTACGAGCAGTACTTC,CASSQEAGTYEQYF
-,TRBJ2-5,TRBV7-2,-,TGTGCCAGCAGCTCAGCGGAGGGGGGCGAAGAGACCCAGTACTTC,CASSSAEGGEETQYF
many,TRBJ1-1,TRBV7-3,-,TGTGCCAGCAGCTTAATGGTCGGGGGGCCAGCCACTGAAGCTTTCTTT,CASSLMVGGPATEAFF
-,TRBJ2-3,TRBV28,-,TGTGCCAGCAGGGGATTTCCGAGGTCCGGCACAGATACGCAGTATTTT,CASRGFPRSGTDTQYF
-,TRBJ2-5,TRBV7-6,-,TGTGCCAGCAGCTCTACGCTGGGAAGAGCGGCCGAGACCCAGTACTTC,CASSSTLGRAAETQYF
few,TRBJ1-1,TRBV11-2,-,TGTGCCAGCAGCCTCAGGGTGTGGAACACTGAAGCTTTCTTT,CASSLRVWNTEAFF
-,TRBJ2-1,TRBV4-2,-,TGTGCCAGCAGCCAAGATGGCCCCCAGCAGTTCTTC,CASSQDGPQQFF
-,TRBJ2-7,TRBV5-1,TRBD1,TGCGCCAGCACCCCCTCGACAGGGTCCGGGTACGAGCAGTACTTC,CASTPSTGSGYEQYF
few,TRBJ1-1,TRBV11-1,-,TGTGCCAGCACCACACAGGGATTCATGAACACTGAAGCTTTCTTT,CASTTQGFMNTEAFF
-,TRBJ2-1,TRBV5-1,TRBD1,TGCGCCAGCAGTCAAGGGACAGGGCTTTACAATGAGCAGTTCTTC,CASSQGTGLYNEQFF
many,TRBJ1-5,TRBV12-5,TRBD1,TGTGCTAGTGGTTTGACAGGACAGGGGGGGAGCAATCAGCCCCAGCATTTT,CASGLTGQGGSNQPQHF
few,TRBJ2-1,TRBV19,TRBD1,TGTGCCAGTAGTGTCTCCGGGACAGGGGATGAGCAGTTCTTC,CASSVSGTGDEQFF
-,TRBJ2-3,TRBV7-9,-,TGTGCCATAATCTCCTCAGATACGCAGTATTTT,CAIISSDTQYF
many,TRBJ2-1,TRBV6-1,-,TGTGCACTCAGAGGAGGGGACAATGAGCAGTTCTTC,CALRGGDNEQFF
-,TRBJ2-2,TRBV7-6,-,TGTGCCAGCAGCTTATTATTGGCAGGGTCGAACACCGGGGAGCTGTTTTTT,CASSLLLAGSNTGELFF
-,TRBJ1-2,TRBV12-3/TRBV12-4,TRBD1,TGTGCCAGCACGGTAACAGGGGGAGTTGGCTACACCTTC,CASTVTGGVGYTF
many,TRBJ2-1,TRBV4-1,-,TGCGCCAGCAGCCAAGGGGCTGCCGACAATGAGCAGTTCTTC,CASSQGAADNEQFF
few,TRBJ1-1,TRBV30,-,TGTGCCTGGAGTGTCGGGAACACTGAAGCTTTCTTT,CAWSVGNTEAFF
many,TRBJ2-1,TRBV7-7,TRBD2,TGTGCCAGCAGTTACATTAGCGGGGCCTTTTACAATGAGCAGTTCTTC,CASSYISGAFYNEQFF
many,TRBJ2-7,TRBV28,-,TGTGCCAGCAGTTTAGGTTCAGGTCTAACCTACGAGCAGTACTTC,CASSLGSGLTYEQYF
few,TRBJ2-7,TRBV25-1,-,TGTGCCAGCAGTGGCCCAGGCGAGCAGTACTTC,CASSGPGEQYF
-,TRBJ1-5,TRBV5-6,-,TGTGCCAGCAGCTTGGGTTGGGGCGGAGGTCAGCCCCAGCATTTT,CASSLGWGGGQPQHF
few,TRBJ1-6,TRBV30,-,TGTGCCTGGAGAGCCGGGGGTAATAATTCACCCCTCCACTTT,CAWRAGGNNSPLHF
-,TRBJ2-1,TRBV10-3,TRBD2,TGTGCCATCGGCGGGGGGGCCGGCTACAATGAGCAGTTCTTC,CAIGGGAGYNEQFF
few,TRBJ2-1,TRBV4-1,TRBD2,TGCGCCAGCAGCCATGCCCCCGGGACTAACAATGAGCAGTTCTTC,CASSHAPGTNNEQFF
-,TRBJ2-1,TRBV7-6,-,TGTGCCAGCAGGCAATTTTACAATGAGCAGTTCTTC,CASRQFYNEQFF
many,TRBJ2-7,TRBV6-4,-,TGTGCCAGCAGGACAACCCGGGGCTACTCCTACGAGCAGTACTTC,CASRTTRGYSYEQYF
few,TRBJ2-7,TRBV20-1,TRBD1,TGCAGTGCTAGAGATCGGGACAGGGCCGCAACCTACGAGCAGTACTTC,CSARDRDRAATYEQYF
once,TRBJ2-1,TRBV2,-,TGTGCCAGCAGTGAGGCGGGTGGGTATGAGCAGTTCTTC,CASSEAGGYEQFF
few,TRBJ2-7,TRBV27,-,TGTGCCAGCAGTTTACGGGGGGCGCGTTCCTACGAGCAGTACTTC,CASSLRGARSYEQYF
-,TRBJ2-7,TRBV7-9,TRBD1,TGTGCCAGCAGCCCGACAGGGGGTTTGGACGAGCAGTACTTC,CASSPTGGLDEQYF
many,TRBJ1-2,TRBV7-9,-,TGTGCCAGCAGCCCTAGTGAGGGTAAAGGAGGCTATGGCTACACCTTC,CASSPSEGKGGYGYTF
many,TRBJ2-3,TRBV7-9,-,TGTGCCAGCAGCTTAGCGGGCACCATCACAGATACGCAGTATTTT,CASSLAGTITDTQYF
many,TRBJ2-5,TRBV12-3/TRBV12-4,-,TGTGCCAGCAGTTTTTCACGCCAAGAGACCCAGTACTTC,CASSFSRQETQYF
-,TRBJ1-4,TRBV20-1,-,TGCAGTGCTAGAGATCCTACCCTCATTAATGAAAAACTGTTTTTT,CSARDPTLINEKLFF
-,TRBJ2-1,TRBV10-3,TRBD2,TGTGCCATCAGTGACTACGGGACTAGCGGGGACGATGAGCAGTTCTTC,CAISDYGTSGDDEQFF
-,TRBJ2-7,TRBV14,-,TGTGCCAGCAGCCAAGAAATCTACGAGCAGTACTTC,CASSQEIYEQYF
-,TRBJ2-7,TRBV4-1,-,TGTGCCAGCAGCCTAGGACCGGGCGGGGAAGAGCAGTACTTC,CASSLGPGGEEQYF
many,TRBJ2-1,TRBV7-2,-,TGTGCCAGCAGCTTATCGGGATGGGCTGATTACTACAATGAGCAGTTCTTC,CASSLSGWADYYNEQFF
many,TRBJ2-5,TRBV12-3/TRBV12-4,TRBD1,TGTGCCAGCAGATCCGGTGGGACAGTGGGAGAGACCCAGTACTTC,CASRSGGTVGETQYF
many,TRBJ2-2,TRBV7-9,-,TGTGCCAGCAGCTTATCCCTATCGGGGGAGCTGTTTTTT,CASSLSLSGELFF
-,TRBJ1-4,TRBV29-1,-,TGCAGCGTCCTATCCCTGGACATCGCAACTAATGAAAAACTGTTTTTT,CSVLSLDIATNEKLFF
-,TRBJ2-2,TRBV5-3,TRBD2,TGTGCCAGCAGCTACCGCGGGGGGGCCGGGGAGCTGTTTTTT,CASSYRGGAGELFF
-,TRBJ2-3,TRBV11-2,TRBD2,TGTGCCAGCGGATCTTGGACAGCGGGGGAGGAAGATACGCAGTATTTT,CASGSWTAGEEDTQYF
many,TRBJ2-3,TRBV7-2,-,TGTGCCAGCAGCTTAGAACAGGCCCAGGATACGCAGTATTTT,CASSLEQAQDTQYF
-,TRBJ2-1,TRBV19,TRBD1,TGTGCCAGTAGAACCGGGACAGGGGACTACAATGAGCAGTTCTTC,CASRTGTGDYNEQFF
few,TRBJ2-1,TRBV10-3,-,TGTGCCATCAAGCTAAGGGGGTCCGTAGACAATGAGCAGTTCTTC,CAIKLRGSVDNEQFF
-,TRBJ2-3,TRBV12-3/TRBV12-4,-,TGTGCCAGCAGCTCAGGACATCCATCCAGCACAGATACGCAGTATTTT,CASSSGHPSSTDTQYF